The sequence of this T cell receptor beta chain was determined in a study of cytomegalovirus exposure and HLA in healthy donors. Vbeta (60) and Jbeta (13) primers were used in the PCR. Some clones are missing from TCRdb's copy, which holds only in-frame ones; the method was immunoSEQ multiplex PCR. Among 180,000 or so clones listed, roughly four fifths were seen once. Sequencing input: PBMCs. This receptor was identified in a woman under 40 in good health and CMV-seropositive.

The CDR3 is CASSIERDRAAQYF. CDR3 in DNA: TGTGCCAGCAGTATCGAGCGGGATCGTGCGGCCCAGTACTTC. V usage is TRBV2 and J usage is TRBJ2-5; 7 nucleotides match TRBD2. The germline V gene encodes CDR1 SNHLY and CDR2 FYNNEI. V was clipped by 5 bases and J by 9 bases; unmatched bases: 12. The CDR3 extends over 14 amino acids.